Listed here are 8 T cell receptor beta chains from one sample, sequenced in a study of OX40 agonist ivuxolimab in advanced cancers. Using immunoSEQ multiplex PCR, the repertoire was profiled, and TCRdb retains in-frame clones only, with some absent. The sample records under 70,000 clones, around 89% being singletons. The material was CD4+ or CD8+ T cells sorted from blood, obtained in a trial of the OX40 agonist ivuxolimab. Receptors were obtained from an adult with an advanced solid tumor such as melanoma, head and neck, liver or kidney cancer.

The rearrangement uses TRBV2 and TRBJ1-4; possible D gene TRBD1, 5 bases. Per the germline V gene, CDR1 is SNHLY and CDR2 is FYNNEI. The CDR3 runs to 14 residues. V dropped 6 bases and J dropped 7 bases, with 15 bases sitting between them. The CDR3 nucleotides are TGTGCCAGCAGGCCCCCGGGGCGGGGTGAAAAACTGTTTTTT. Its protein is CASRPPGRGEKLFF.

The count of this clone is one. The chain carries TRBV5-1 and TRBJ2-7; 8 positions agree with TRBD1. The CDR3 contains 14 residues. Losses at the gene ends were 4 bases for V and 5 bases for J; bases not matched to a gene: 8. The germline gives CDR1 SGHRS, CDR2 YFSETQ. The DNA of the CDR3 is TGCGCCAGCAGCCGGGGACAGGCACCCCACGAGCAGTACTTC. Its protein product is CASSRGQAPHEQYF.

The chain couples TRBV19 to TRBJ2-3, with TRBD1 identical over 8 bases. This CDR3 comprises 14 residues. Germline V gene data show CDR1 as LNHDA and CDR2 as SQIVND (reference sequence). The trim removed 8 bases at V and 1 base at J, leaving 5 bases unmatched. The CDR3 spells CASSTGGGTDTQYF. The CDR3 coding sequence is TGTGCCAGTTCAACAGGGGGAGGCACAGATACGCAGTATTTT.

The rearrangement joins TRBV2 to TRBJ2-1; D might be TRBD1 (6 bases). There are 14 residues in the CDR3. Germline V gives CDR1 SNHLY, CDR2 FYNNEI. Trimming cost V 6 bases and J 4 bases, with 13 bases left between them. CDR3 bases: TGTGCCAGCAGGCACTTGGGGGCGTACAATGAGCAGTTCTTC. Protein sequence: CASRHLGAYNEQFF.

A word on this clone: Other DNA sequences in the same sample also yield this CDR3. The CDR3 protein is CASSFGQGREKLFF. The CDR3 coding sequence is TGCGCCAGCAGCTTCGGACAGGGAAGGGAAAAACTGTTTTTT. This sequence joins TRBV5-1 and TRBJ1-4; 8 bases are shared with TRBD1. CDR1 is SGHRS, CDR2 YFSETQ, per germline. The CDR3 loop spans 14 amino acids. Losses at the gene ends were 2 bases for V and 8 bases for J; bases not matched to a gene: 5.

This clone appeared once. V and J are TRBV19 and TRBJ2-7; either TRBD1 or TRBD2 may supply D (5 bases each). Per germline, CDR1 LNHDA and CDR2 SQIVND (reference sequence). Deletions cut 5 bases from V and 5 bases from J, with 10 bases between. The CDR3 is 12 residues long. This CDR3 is CASSEGRHEQYF. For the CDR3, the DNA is TGTGCCAGTAGTGAGGGGCGTCACGAGCAGTACTTC.

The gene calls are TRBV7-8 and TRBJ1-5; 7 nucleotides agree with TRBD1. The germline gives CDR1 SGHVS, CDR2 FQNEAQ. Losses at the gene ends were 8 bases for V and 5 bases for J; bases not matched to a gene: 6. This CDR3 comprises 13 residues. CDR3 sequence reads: CASVRGPDQPQHF. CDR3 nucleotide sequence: TGTGCCAGCGTGAGGGGGCCCGATCAGCCCCAGCATTTT.

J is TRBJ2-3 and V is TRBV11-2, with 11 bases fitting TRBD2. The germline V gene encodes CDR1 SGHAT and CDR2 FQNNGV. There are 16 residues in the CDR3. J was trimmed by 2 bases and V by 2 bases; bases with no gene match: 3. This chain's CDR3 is CASSLLSGRATDTQYF. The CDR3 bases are TGTGCCAGCAGCTTACTTAGCGGGAGGGCCACAGATACGCAGTATTTT.